The 26 T cell receptor beta chains listed next were all sequenced from one sample in a study of preoperative IRX-2 immunotherapy in early breast cancer. Treatment given: preoperative locoregional IRX-2 cytokine immunotherapy. Measured with immunoSEQ multiplex PCR; TCRdb has only the in-frame clones, and not every one. The sample holds around 28,000 clones; nearly 90% are singletons and the top ten take roughly 10%. Sampling was conducted from a patient treated with IRX-2 immunotherapy. Source of these receptors: a human donor with breast cancer.

J is TRBJ1-6 and V is TRBV27; tentatively, D is TRBD1 (6 bases). This CDR3 region has 14 residues. V shed 7 bases and J shed 6 bases, with 13 bases lying between them. The germline CDR1 and CDR2 sequences are MNHEY and SMNVEV (reference sequence). CDR3 in DNA: TGTGCCAGCACCCAGGGGAGGGGTAATTCACCCCTCCACTTT. This gives the protein CASTQGRGNSPLHF.

The gene calls are TRBV7-2 and TRBJ2-1; D is ambiguous. Trimming pared 6 bases from V and 0 bases from J, leaving 9 bases between. The CDR3 sequence is 14 residues long. Germline-derived CDR1 and CDR2 are SGHTA and FQGNSA. CDR3 residues: CASRAPSSYNEQFF. Written as DNA, the CDR3 is TGTGCCAGCAGGGCTCCTAGCTCCTACAATGAGCAGTTCTTC.

This clone has only one observation. The chain carries TRBV9 and TRBJ2-1; TRBD2 might be the D (6 bases). Trimming took 1 base from V and 8 from J, leaving 13 bases between them. The CDR3 extends over 14 amino acids. Looked up from germline, CDR1 is SGDLS and CDR2 is YYNGEE. The CDR3 DNA reads TGTGCCAGCAGCGTATTCCCCGGGAGAGATGAGCAGTTCTTC. This encodes CASSVFPGRDEQFF. Full variable domain (missing parts from reference TRBV9 and TRBJ2-1): DSGVTQTPKHLITATGQRVTLRCSPRSGDLSVYWYQQSLDQGLQFLIQYYNGEERAKGNILERFSAQQFPDLHSELNLSSLELGDSALYFCASSVFPGRDEQFFGPGTRLTVL.

The chain couples TRBV19 to TRBJ1-5; TRBD1 matches at 9 bases. The CDR3 has 17 residues. In germline, CDR1 is LNHDA, CDR2 SQIVND (reference sequence). The junction had 15 bases not matched to a gene; V was cut back by 5 bases and J by 7 bases. CDR3 region: CASSPRGQGPESQPQHF. The CDR3, as DNA: TGTGCCAGTAGTCCCCGAGGACAGGGGCCGGAAAGCCAGCCCCAGCATTTT.

This chain's CDR3 is CASSPGTPKAAFF. CDR3 sequence (DNA): TGTGCCAGCAGTCCAGGGACCCCGAAAGCGGCTTTCTTT. The rearrangement links TRBV28 to TRBJ1-1, with D perhaps TRBD1 (5 bases). Germline V gene sequence: CDR1 MDHEN, CDR2 SYDVKM. This CDR3 has 13 amino acids. Trimming pared 5 bases from V and 11 bases from J, leaving 18 bases between.

The V gene is TRBV6-5, the J gene TRBJ2-7; 11 bases map to TRBD1. This CDR3 has 14 amino acids. The germline V gene has CDR1 MNHEY and CDR2 SVGAGI. With V trimmed by 6 bases and J by 3 bases, 4 bases remained unmatched. CDR3: CASRPGTGGYEQYF. CDR3 nucleotide sequence: TGTGCCAGCAGACCCGGGACAGGGGGCTACGAGCAGTACTTC.

This rearrangement joins TRBV28 to TRBJ1-2; a weak D match, TRBD1 (5 bases). V lost 6 bases to trimming and J lost 0 bases, with 11 bases between them. The germline V gene encodes CDR1 MDHEN and CDR2 SYDVKM. The CDR3 consists of 14 residues. CDR3 residues: CASRPGQTNYGYTF. The CDR3 nucleotides read TGTGCCAGCAGACCAGGGCAGACTAACTATGGCTACACCTTC.

This chain joins TRBV18 and TRBJ2-7; maybe TRBD2 (5 bases). This CDR3 has 14 amino acids. V was cut by 1 base and J by 2 bases, with 9 bases left in between. The germline V gene encodes CDR1 KGHSH and CDR2 LQKENI. The CDR3 nucleotides read TGTGCCAGCTCACCACGAGGGATCACCTACGAGCAGTACTTC. Encoded protein: CASSPRGITYEQYF.

The chain joins TRBV4-1 to TRBJ1-2; D gene uncertain. The CDR3 is 13 residues long. Per germline, CDR1 MGHRA and CDR2 YSYEKL. Trimming cost V 5 bases and J 1 base, with 8 bases left between them. CDR3 sequence: CASSEAGNYGYTF. CDR3 coding DNA: TGCGCCAGCAGCGAGGCAGGTAACTATGGCTACACCTTC.

This chain links TRBV7-5 with TRBJ2-2; whether TRBD2, the table's D call, matches the DNA was not checked. TRBV7-5 represents a pseudogene. The CDR3 runs 17 residues. Here the CDR3 DNA reads TGTGTCAGAAGCAGATGGGACAACGGACTAGCGGCCGGGGAGCTGTTTTTT. Its translation is CVRSRWDNGLAAGELFF.

The chain combines TRBV4-1 with TRBJ2-7, with TRBD2 matching over 10 bases. The CDR3 has 15 amino acids. The germline gives CDR1 MGHRA, CDR2 YSYEKL. With 1 base clipped from V and 5 bases from J, the junction kept 5 bases outside the gene matches. As DNA, the CDR3 is TGCGCCAGCAGCCAAGTTACTAGCGGGAACCACGAGCAGTACTTC. Translated: CASSQVTSGNHEQYF.

V usage is TRBV12-5 and J usage is TRBJ2-5, with a tentative D call TRBD2 (6 bases). The CDR3 sequence is 14 residues long. The V end was cut by 3 bases, the J end by 5 bases, with 13 bases between. Germline CDR1 LGHNT, CDR2 FRNRAP. CDR3 protein: CASGLAGLGETQYF. The CDR3 DNA is TGTGCTAGTGGTTTAGCGGGTTTAGGGGAGACCCAGTACTTC.

This chain connects TRBV5-1 to TRBJ2-2; the match to TRBD1 covers 9 bases. The V segment lost 3 bases and the J segment 5 bases; nucleotides outside the gene matches: 5. The V gene's germline CDR1 is SGHRS and CDR2 YFSETQ. The length of the CDR3 is 15 residues. Written as DNA, the CDR3 is TGCGCCAGCAGCTCCGGGACAGGGAGTACCGGGGAGCTGTTTTTT. Protein: CASSSGTGSTGELFF.

This sequence joins TRBV14 and TRBJ2-7; TRBD1 is a possible D gene (5 bases). Per germline, CDR1 SGHDN and CDR2 FVKESK. The CDR3 sequence is 15 residues long. Trimming pared 0 bases from V and 6 bases from J, leaving 15 bases between. The CDR3 nucleotides are TGTGCCAGCAGCCAAGACGGCGCAGGGTTGACCGAGCAGTACTTC. Amino acid sequence: CASSQDGAGLTEQYF.

The J gene is TRBJ2-5, the V gene TRBV7-2, with D possibly matching TRBD1 (6 bases). The CDR3 length is 15 residues. V lost 1 base, J lost 11 bases, and 20 bases lay in between. Germline values: CDR1 SGHTA, CDR2 FQGNSA. CDR3 sequence reads: CASSLGRHRVTAQYF. The CDR3, as DNA: TGTGCCAGCAGCTTAGGGCGGCACAGGGTAACAGCGCAGTACTTC.

V usage is TRBV9 and J usage is TRBJ2-1; 8 nucleotides match TRBD1. The trim removed 4 bases at V and 7 bases at J, leaving 7 bases unmatched. This CDR3 has 14 residues. Looked up from germline, CDR1 is SGDLS and CDR2 is YYNGEE. The CDR3 coding sequence is TGTGCCAGCAGCCCCCGGACAGGGTCGAATGAGCAGTTCTTC. This sequence encodes CASSPRTGSNEQFF. Full variable domain (rest looked up from reference TRBV9 and TRBJ2-1): DSGVTQTPKHLITATGQRVTLRCSPRSGDLSVYWYQQSLDQGLQFLIQYYNGEERAKGNILERFSAQQFPDLHSELNLSSLELGDSALYFCASSPRTGSNEQFFGPGTRLTVL.

The genes are TRBV6-4 and TRBJ2-3; D might be TRBD2 (6 bases). Germline CDR1 and CDR2: MRHNA and SNTAGT. Trimming left V 5 bases short and J 4 bases short, with 13 bases between. The CDR3 runs to 14 residues. This CDR3 reads CASSFGGAADTQYF. The CDR3 coding sequence is TGTGCCAGCAGTTTTGGCGGGGCGGCAGATACGCAGTATTTT.

The chain uses TRBV4-3 and TRBJ1-3; 7 bases fit TRBD1. The length of the CDR3 is 14 residues. Germline loops: CDR1 LGHNA, CDR2 YSLEER. J was trimmed by 3 bases and V by 3 bases; bases with no gene match: 2. The CDR3 spells CASSQTGFGNTIYF. CDR3 coding DNA: TGCGCCAGCAGCCAGACAGGGTTTGGAAACACCATATATTTT.

This chain connects TRBV28 to TRBJ1-1; the D is unclear. Trimming took 8 bases from V and 0 from J, leaving 10 bases between them. Germline V gene sequence: CDR1 MDHEN, CDR2 SYDVKM. The length of the CDR3 is 13 residues. CDR3: CASDGFMNTEAFF. The CDR3 DNA is TGTGCCAGCGACGGCTTCATGAACACTGAAGCTTTCTTT.

The rearrangement links TRBV11-2 to TRBJ2-1; D is unresolved. The CDR3 length is 15 residues. V gave up 2 bases and J gave up 9 bases, with 17 bases separating them. Germline CDR1 is SGHAT and CDR2 is FQNNGV. The CDR3 DNA reads as TGTGCCAGCAGCTTATTATGGCCCCCGGGCGGTGAGCAGTTCTTC. Translated, it gives CASSLLWPPGGEQFF.

The V call is TRBV4-3, the J call TRBJ2-3; 9 bases line up with TRBD2. Trimming at V came to 0 bases and at J to 4 bases, leaving 5 bases not matched to a gene. From germline, CDR1 is LGHNA and CDR2 YSLEER. The CDR3 spans 16 residues. CDR3 DNA sequence: TGCGCCAGCAGCCAAGAAGGGGGCGGGGGGGCAGATACGCAGTATTTT. Encoded protein: CASSQEGGGGADTQYF.

The CDR3 DNA sequence: TGTGCCAGCAGGGGAGGGGTCAGCACTGAAGCTTTCTTT. Its translation: CASRGGVSTEAFF. The rearrangement uses TRBV28 and TRBJ1-1; a possible D gene is TRBD1 (5 bases). The germline CDR1 and CDR2 sequences are MDHEN and SYDVKM. The CDR3 is made up of 13 amino acids. Trimming took 6 bases from V and 4 from J, leaving 12 bases between them.

The rearrangement uses TRBV10-3 and TRBJ1-3; possible D gene TRBD1, 5 bases. The CDR3 runs 13 residues. Trimming took 7 bases from V and 8 from J, leaving 15 bases between them. Germline assignment: CDR1 ENHRY and CDR2 SYGVKD. The CDR3 sequence is CAITSTGLDTIYF. DNA of the CDR3: TGTGCCATCACCTCGACGGGGCTTGACACCATATATTTT.

The chain links TRBV5-1 to TRBJ2-5, with 10 bases lining up with TRBD1. The V segment lost 0 bases and the J segment 4 bases; nucleotides outside the gene matches: 3. The CDR3 contains 15 residues. The germline gives CDR1 SGHRS, CDR2 YFSETQ. The CDR3 coding sequence is TGCGCCAGCAGCTTGGGACAGGGGGCCCCAGAGACCCAGTACTTC. It encodes CASSLGQGAPETQYF.

The J gene is TRBJ2-2, the V gene TRBV5-1; D unclear. This CDR3 has 15 residues. The V end was cut by 0 bases, the J end by 2 bases, with 8 bases between. Germline values: CDR1 SGHRS, CDR2 YFSETQ. The CDR3 sequence: CASSLGVPNTGELFF. DNA for the CDR3: TGCGCCAGCAGCTTGGGTGTGCCCAACACCGGGGAGCTGTTTTTT.

CDR3 sequence reads: CASSQTTGLMNTEAFF. CDR3 in DNA: TGCGCCAGCAGCCAGACAACAGGTCTGATGAACACTGAAGCTTTCTTT. V usage is TRBV5-1 and J usage is TRBJ1-1, with D possibly matching TRBD1 (5 bases). The CDR3 runs to 16 residues. Trimming pared 4 bases from V and 0 bases from J, leaving 16 bases between. Germline CDR1 reads SGHRS; CDR2 reads YFSETQ.